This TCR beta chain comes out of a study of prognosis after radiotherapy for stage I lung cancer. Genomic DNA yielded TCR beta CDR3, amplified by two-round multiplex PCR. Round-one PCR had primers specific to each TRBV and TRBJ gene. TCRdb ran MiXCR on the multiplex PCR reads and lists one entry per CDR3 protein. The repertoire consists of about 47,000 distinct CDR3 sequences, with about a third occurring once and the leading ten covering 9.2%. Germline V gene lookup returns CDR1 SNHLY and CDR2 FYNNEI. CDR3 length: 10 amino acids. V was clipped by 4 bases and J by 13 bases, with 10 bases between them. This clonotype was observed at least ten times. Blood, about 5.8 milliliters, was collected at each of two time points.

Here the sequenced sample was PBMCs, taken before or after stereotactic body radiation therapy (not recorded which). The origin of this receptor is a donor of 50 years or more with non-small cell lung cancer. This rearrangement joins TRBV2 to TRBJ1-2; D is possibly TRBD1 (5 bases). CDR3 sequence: CASSGRAFTF. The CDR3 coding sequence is TGTGCCAGCAGTGGCAGGGCTTTCACCTTC.